A single sample is the source of the 14 T cell receptor beta chains below, sequenced in a study of Ad26.COV2.S vaccination and SARS-CoV-2 variants. Treatment denoted: some 19 received Ad26.COV2.S at low or high dose, single or two shots; roughly five received placebo; per-sample allocation not given. Sampling was done on day 63 after the first vaccine or placebo injection. This table comes from immunoSEQ multiplex PCR, and its TCRdb copy is limited to in-frame clones, with some not included. This sample has hundreds of thousands of clones, with about 87% found just once. The source was peripheral blood, collected in a trial of Ad26.COV2.S vaccine versus placebo. These receptors were obtained from a person between 18 and 65 years old who received the Ad26.COV2.S COVID-19 vaccine or a placebo.

This chain connects TRBV18 to TRBJ1-4; D unclear. Deletions cut 6 bases from V and 8 bases from J, with 16 bases between. Germline V CDR1 and CDR2: KGHSH, LQKENI. CDR3 size: 14 residues. The CDR3 region has the DNA TGTGCCAGCTCCCCTTGGCGGGAGTCGGAAAAACTGTTTTTT. Residues: CASSPWRESEKLFF.

The V gene is TRBV7-6, the J gene TRBJ1-4; tentative D call: TRBD1 (5 bases). Looked up from germline, CDR1 is SGHVS and CDR2 is FNYEAQ. The length of the CDR3 is 16 residues. The V end was cut by 5 bases, the J end by 7 bases, with 20 bases between. The CDR3 loop reads CASSLSPTVGIEKLFF. CDR3 nucleotide sequence: TGTGCCAGCAGCCTTAGCCCGACAGTTGGGATTGAAAAACTGTTTTTT.

The chain recombines TRBV6-6 with TRBJ1-6, with a tentative D call TRBD1 (6 bases). Germline loops: CDR1 MNHNY, CDR2 SVGAGI (reference sequence). Between the trimmed V and J ends, which lost 5 bases and 0 bases, there was a span of 14 bases. The CDR3 is 17 amino acids. CDR3 nucleotides: TGTGCCAGCAGTCCTCGGGGGCCGAGCTCCTATAATTCACCCCTCCACTTT. Its translation: CASSPRGPSSYNSPLHF.

V usage is TRBV5-1 and J usage is TRBJ1-2, with 10 bases that match TRBD1. The CDR3 is made up of 13 amino acids. With 7 bases clipped from V and 6 bases from J, the junction kept 6 bases outside the gene matches. CDR1 is SGHRS, CDR2 YFSETQ, per germline. Here the CDR3 DNA reads TGCGCCAGCTCCACAGGACAGGGGGATGGCTACACCTTC. Translating it yields CASSTGQGDGYTF.

The chain joins TRBV5-5 to TRBJ1-2; weak D call: TRBD1 (5 bases). The V end lost 2 bases, the J end lost 3 bases, and 8 bases lay between the germline ends. The CDR3 sequence is 13 residues long. Germline V gene data show CDR1 as SGHKS and CDR2 as YYEKEE (reference sequence). The CDR3 reads CASSLWGDYGYTF. The CDR3 DNA reads as TGTGCCAGCAGCTTATGGGGCGACTATGGCTACACCTTC.

Notes on this clone: In the same sample, other DNA sequences code for this CDR3. This chain uses TRBV18 with TRBJ1-5; D unresolved. This CDR3 is built from 13 residues. V lost 2 bases and J 2 bases, leaving 4 bases between the germline ends. In germline, CDR1 is KGHSH, CDR2 LQKENI. The CDR3 is CASSPDRNQPQHF. CDR3 DNA: TGTGCCAGCTCACCAGACCGCAATCAGCCCCAGCATTTT.

The chain employs TRBV20-1 and TRBJ1-1; no clear D. Between the trimmed V and J ends, which lost 3 bases and 0 bases, there was a span of 8 bases. Germline CDR1 reads DFQATT; CDR2 reads SNEGSKA (reference sequence). The CDR3 is 13 residues long. The CDR3 region is CSASNRMNTEAFF. In DNA form, the CDR3 reads TGCAGTGCTAGTAACAGAATGAACACTGAAGCTTTCTTT.

The V call is TRBV6-2 or TRBV6-3, the J call TRBJ2-5; D not certain. The CDR3 is 12 residues long. V was shortened by 4 bases and J by 3 bases, with 6 bases between the two germline ends. Germline CDR1 MNHEY, CDR2 SVGEGT. In DNA form, the CDR3 reads TGTGCCAGCAGTTGGACCAAAGAGACCCAGTACTTC. This encodes CASSWTKETQYF.

This clone was detected once. The genes are TRBV19 and TRBJ1-2, with 8 nucleotides matching TRBD1. The germline V gene encodes CDR1 LNHDA and CDR2 SQIVND (reference sequence). The CDR3 runs 12 residues. With V trimmed by 5 bases and J by 7 bases, 3 bases remained unmatched. The CDR3 DNA sequence: TGTGCCAGTAGTGTGGACAGGGTTGGCTACACCTTC. Protein: CASSVDRVGYTF.

V gene TRBV4-2 combines with J gene TRBJ2-5; TRBD2 matches at 7 bases. The CDR3 consists of 17 residues. Germline CDR1 reads LGHNA; CDR2 reads YNFKEQ. Trimming cost V 0 bases and J 5 bases; bases outside gene matches: 12. CDR3 protein: CASSQDGMREGDETQYF. The CDR3 nucleotides read TGTGCCAGCAGCCAAGATGGTATGAGGGAGGGTGACGAGACCCAGTACTTC.

The chain uses TRBV25-1 and TRBJ1-6; 10 nucleotides align to TRBD1. The CDR3 extends over 17 amino acids. Germline values: CDR1 MGHDK, CDR2 SYGVNS. After removal of 7 bases from V and 0 bases from J, the junction contained 6 bases not matched to a gene. In DNA, the CDR3 is TGTGCCAGCACTGGGGACAGGGGACGCTCCTATAATTCACCCCTCCACTTT. Translated, it gives CASTGDRGRSYNSPLHF.

V is TRBV7-2 and J is TRBJ1-5; D may be TRBD1 (6 bases). The CDR3 is made up of 15 amino acids. CDR1 is SGHTA and CDR2 is FQGNSA in the germline V gene. Between the trimmed V and J ends, which lost 1 base and 7 bases, there was a span of 14 bases. The CDR3 coding sequence is TGTGCCAGCAGCTTAGGTACAGGGCCTGGCCAGCCCCAGCATTTT. This codes for CASSLGTGPGQPQHF.

This chain connects TRBV19 to TRBJ1-1; 10 positions match TRBD1. V trimming: 4 bases; J trimming: 0 bases; junction bases outside the gene matches: 8. Germline V CDR1 and CDR2: LNHDA, SQIVND (reference sequence). The length of the CDR3 is 17 residues. CDR3 DNA: TGTGCCAGTAGTAGATCCGGGACAGGGGTCTTGAACACTGAAGCTTTCTTT. Encoded protein: CASSRSGTGVLNTEAFF.

This sequence joins TRBV28 and TRBJ1-5, with D uncertain. The CDR3 length is 12 residues. The germline V gene encodes CDR1 MDHEN and CDR2 SYDVKM. V gave up 5 bases and J gave up 4 bases, with 6 bases separating them. CDR3 sequence reads: CASSPLNQPQHF. CDR3 DNA sequence: TGTGCCAGCAGTCCCTTGAATCAGCCCCAGCATTTT.